The rows below give T cell receptor beta chains drawn from one sample of a study of blood T cell repertoires in COVID-19. Assay: immunoSEQ multiplex PCR; the TCRdb copy retains only in-frame clones and omits some. The table includes 400,000 to 450,000 clones, roughly 90% detected once. The sequenced sample consisted of peripheral blood. The receptor source for this set is a woman in her thirties with active or convalescent COVID-19. CDR3s include the opening cysteine and the closing phenylalanine or tryptophan. A D gene is named only where the DNA matches it firmly. Clone size is not always given. Where it is, it says once, few, many or a class for expanded clones.

size: .
D: .
V: TRBV7-9
J: TRBJ2-2
CDR3: CASSTESLTGELFF
DNA: TGTGCCAGCAGCACAGAGTCCCTGACCGGGGAGCTGTTTTTT

size: .
D: TRBD1
V: TRBV5-1
J: TRBJ1-2
CDR3: CASSSGQGASPDYGYTF
DNA: TGCGCCAGCAGCTCTGGACAGGGGGCGTCCCCCGACTATGGCTACACCTTC

size: .
D: .
V: TRBV19
J: TRBJ1-2
CDR3: CASSIVAGGGYTF
DNA: TGTGCCAGTAGTATAGTTGCGGGAGGAGGCTACACCTTC

size: .
D: TRBD2
V: TRBV5-6
J: TRBJ2-5
CDR3: CASSLRSGRAETQYF
DNA: TGTGCCAGCAGCTTGAGGAGCGGGAGGGCCGAGACCCAGTACTTC

size: .
D: TRBD2
V: TRBV19
J: TRBJ2-5
CDR3: CASGTSGPETQYF
DNA: TGTGCCAGTGGGACTAGCGGCCCGGAGACCCAGTACTTC

size: few
D: TRBD1
V: TRBV11-2
J: TRBJ1-1
CDR3: CASSLVRAGGTEAFF
DNA: TGTGCCAGCAGCTTAGTCAGGGCAGGGGGGACTGAAGCTTTCTTT

size: .
D: TRBD1
V: TRBV13
J: TRBJ1-1
CDR3: CASSVTGTGQGEAFF
DNA: TGTGCCAGCAGCGTCACCGGGACAGGGCAGGGTGAAGCTTTCTTT

size: .
D: .
V: TRBV30
J: TRBJ2-5
CDR3: CAWSVLVETQYF
DNA: TGTGCCTGGAGTGTACTTGTGGAGACCCAGTACTTC

size: .
D: .
V: TRBV7-9
J: TRBJ1-4
CDR3: CASSLSFVVNNEKLFF
DNA: TGTGCCAGCAGCTTGAGTTTTGTTGTGAATAATGAAAAACTGTTTTTT

size: .
D: TRBD1
V: TRBV5-6
J: TRBJ2-7
CDR3: CASSSAGQGYEQYF
DNA: TGTGCCAGCAGCTCAGCGGGACAGGGCTACGAGCAGTACTTC

size: .
D: TRBD1
V: TRBV29-1
J: TRBJ2-3
CDR3: CSGKGTGSKDTQYF
DNA: TGCAGCGGAAAAGGGACAGGGAGTAAAGATACGCAGTATTTT

size: .
D: .
V: TRBV6-5
J: TRBJ2-7
CDR3: CASKDSHTYEQYF
DNA: TGTGCCAGCAAAGACAGCCACACCTACGAGCAGTACTTC

size: .
D: TRBD2
V: TRBV4-2
J: TRBJ2-2
CDR3: CASSQEGSNSGRAWGELFF
DNA: TGTGCCAGCAGCCAAGAGGGGTCAAATAGCGGGAGGGCCTGGGGGGAGCTGTTTTTT

size: .
D: .
V: TRBV11-2
J: TRBJ2-3
CDR3: CASSLDPGIDTQYF
DNA: TGTGCCAGCAGCTTAGATCCGGGGATAGATACGCAGTATTTT

size: few
D: .
V: TRBV6-1
J: TRBJ1-5
CDR3: CASSEGPLNQPQHF
DNA: TGTGCCAGCAGTGAAGGTCCCCTTAATCAGCCCCAGCATTTT

size: .
D: TRBD2
V: TRBV4-2
J: TRBJ2-7
CDR3: CASSQVGTSGSYEQYF
DNA: TGTGCCAGCAGCCAAGTTGGGACTAGCGGCTCCTACGAGCAGTACTTC

size: few
D: TRBD1
V: TRBV6-6
J: TRBJ1-1
CDR3: CASSSTGERNTEAFF
DNA: TGTGCCAGCAGTTCCACAGGGGAGAGGAACACTGAAGCTTTCTTT

size: once
D: TRBD1
V: TRBV5-4
J: TRBJ1-2
CDR3: CASSPEDRFSANYGYTF
DNA: TGTGCCAGCAGCCCGGAGGACAGGTTTAGTGCTAACTATGGCTACACCTTC

size: .
D: .
V: TRBV27
J: TRBJ2-1
CDR3: CASSLGGNSYNEQFF
DNA: TGTGCCAGCAGTTTAGGGGGGAACTCCTACAATGAGCAGTTCTTC

size: .
D: .
V: TRBV9
J: TRBJ2-1
CDR3: CASSVGWADEQFF
DNA: TGTGCCAGCAGCGTAGGGTGGGCCGATGAGCAGTTCTTC

size: .
D: .
V: TRBV7-9
J: TRBJ2-3
CDR3: CASSLDPGGATDTQYF
DNA: TGTGCCAGCAGCTTAGACCCCGGCGGGGCCACAGATACGCAGTATTTT

size: .
D: TRBD2
V: TRBV30
J: TRBJ2-3
CDR3: CAWSVGAGGTDTQYF
DNA: TGTGCCTGGAGTGTCGGAGCGGGAGGCACAGATACGCAGTATTTT

size: .
D: .
V: TRBV25-1
J: TRBJ2-6
CDR3: CASSEWGSSGANVLTF
DNA: TGTGCCAGCAGTGAATGGGGCAGCTCTGGGGCCAACGTCCTGACTTTC

size: once
D: .
V: TRBV28
J: TRBJ1-1
CDR3: CASGLLRGTEAFF
DNA: TGTGCCAGCGGTCTATTAAGGGGCACTGAAGCTTTCTTT

size: .
D: .
V: TRBV29-1
J: TRBJ1-1
CDR3: CSVDGGGYDTEAFF
DNA: TGCAGCGTCGATGGCGGGGGCTATGACACTGAAGCTTTCTTT

size: .
D: TRBD1
V: TRBV7-9
J: TRBJ2-4
CDR3: CASSRTGGPQNIQYF
DNA: TGTGCCAGCAGCCGGACAGGGGGCCCCCAAAACATTCAGTACTTC

size: many
D: TRBD2
V: TRBV4-2
J: TRBJ2-7
CDR3: CASSQDSPGLAGYEQYF
DNA: TGTGCCAGCAGCCAAGATTCTCCGGGACTAGCGGGGTACGAGCAGTACTTC

size: few
D: .
V: TRBV7-2
J: TRBJ2-3
CDR3: CASSVQGGPDTQYF
DNA: TGTGCCAGCAGCGTACAGGGTGGGCCAGATACGCAGTATTTT

size: .
D: TRBD2
V: TRBV10-1
J: TRBJ2-1
CDR3: CASSRGAYNEQFF
DNA: TGCGCCAGCAGTCGGGGGGCCTACAATGAGCAGTTCTTC

size: .
D: .
V: TRBV12-3/TRBV12-4
J: TRBJ1-2
CDR3: CASSPHITYGYTF
DNA: TGTGCCAGCAGTCCACATATCACCTATGGCTACACCTTC

size: .
D: TRBD1
V: TRBV7-9
J: TRBJ1-5
CDR3: CASSLQGDQPQHF
DNA: TGTGCCAGCAGCTTACAGGGGGACCAGCCCCAGCATTTT

size: .
D: TRBD1
V: TRBV19
J: TRBJ1-2
CDR3: CASSRGQGGSGYTF
DNA: TGTGCCAGTAGCAGGGGACAGGGTGGATCTGGCTACACCTTC

size: .
D: TRBD2
V: TRBV11-2
J: TRBJ2-3
CDR3: CASSPHIAGGGTDTQYF
DNA: TGTGCCAGCAGCCCACATATAGCGGGAGGAGGCACAGATACGCAGTATTTT

size: .
D: .
V: TRBV7-9
J: TRBJ2-7
CDR3: CASVPPGAHEQYF
DNA: TGTGCCAGCGTCCCTCCTGGGGCTCACGAGCAGTACTTC

size: .
D: .
V: TRBV4-1
J: TRBJ2-2
CDR3: CASSHPPGGLDTGELFF
DNA: TGCGCCAGCAGCCATCCCCCCGGGGGACTGGACACCGGGGAGCTGTTTTTT

size: .
D: TRBD1
V: TRBV7-2
J: TRBJ1-1
CDR3: CASSLSTGRAFF
DNA: TGTGCCAGCAGCTTATCGACAGGGCGGGCTTTCTTT

size: .
D: TRBD1
V: TRBV27
J: TRBJ1-6
CDR3: CASSPDRAGSPLHF
DNA: TGTGCCAGCAGTCCAGACAGGGCCGGTTCACCCCTCCACTTT

size: .
D: .
V: TRBV5-1
J: TRBJ1-6
CDR3: CASSLAGIRYNSPLHF
DNA: TGCGCCAGCAGCCTGGCAGGGATTCGATATAATTCACCCCTCCACTTT

size: once
D: TRBD2
V: TRBV5-1
J: TRBJ2-1
CDR3: CASSLDGGRAPNEQFF
DNA: TGCGCCAGCAGCTTGGATGGCGGGAGGGCCCCAAATGAGCAGTTCTTC

size: .
D: TRBD1
V: TRBV3-1/TRBV3-2
J: TRBJ2-2
CDR3: CASSSGTGSHTGELFF
DNA: TGTGCCAGCAGCTCCGGGACAGGGAGCCACACCGGGGAGCTGTTTTTT

size: .
D: .
V: TRBV19
J: TRBJ1-1
CDR3: CASSMEGNTEAFF
DNA: TGTGCCAGTAGTATGGAGGGGAACACTGAAGCTTTCTTT

size: .
D: .
V: TRBV18
J: TRBJ2-7
CDR3: CASSPGGGYEQYF
DNA: TGTGCCAGCTCACCTGGCGGCGGCTACGAGCAGTACTTC

size: .
D: TRBD1
V: TRBV28
J: TRBJ1-2
CDR3: CASSLELLSGTGLYGYTF
DNA: TGTGCCAGCAGTTTAGAGCTTTTGTCTGGGACAGGCCTCTATGGCTACACCTTC

size: .
D: TRBD2
V: TRBV2
J: TRBJ2-7
CDR3: CASSGQSGGSYEQYF
DNA: TGTGCCAGCAGTGGTCAAAGCGGGGGGTCCTACGAGCAGTACTTC